This T cell receptor beta chain was recorded in a study of T-cell memory formation after mild COVID-19. Study background: The study found TCR clusters largely donor specific.

This clonotype was found many times. CDR3 length: 16 residues. Germline CDR1 reads SGHTA; CDR2 reads FQGNSA. V was clipped by 5 bases and J by 7 bases, with 21 bases between them. TCR alpha and TCR beta cDNA libraries carrying sample barcodes and UMIs were produced by 5'RACE using constant-segment primers. TCRdb re-called the 5' RACE reads through MiXCR, storing one row per CDR3 protein. Of around 310,000 distinct CDR3 sequences listed, more than 15% were seen once; the top ten hold about a fifth. Sequenced sample: PBMCs or a T cell subset sorted from them (not recorded which). J is TRBJ2-4 and V is TRBV7-2; a possible D gene is TRBD2 (6 bases). This clonotype was obtained from a man younger than 30 who had mild COVID-19 (a few samples of this study predate the infection). Cell type and time point are not known. This CDR3 reads CASSPTRGSAGNIQYF. The CDR3 DNA reads as TGTGCCAGCAGCCCTACGCGGGGATCCGCGGGGAACATTCAGTACTTC. The variable domain in full, with the rest retrieved from reference TRBV7-2 and TRBJ2-4, is GAGVSQSPSNKVTEKGKDVELRCDPISGHTALYWYRQSLGQGLEFLIYFQGNSAPDKSGLPSDRFSAERTGGSVSTLTIQRTQQEDSAVYLCASSPTRGSAGNIQYFGAGTRLSVL.